The 16 T cell receptor beta chains below were found in one sample sequenced in a study of T cells in Graves' hyperthyroidism and ophthalmopathy. RNA transcripts yielded amplified TCR beta CDR3 regions. Primed by the HTBI set, a first-round RT-PCR was run on the TCR CDR3. TCRdb fed the multiplex PCR reads into MiXCR, producing one record per CDR3 protein. The sample has 600,000 to 700,000 distinct CDR3 sequences, about 45% seen once. Sample: peripheral blood or thyroid tissue (not recorded which). These TCRs come from an adult man with Graves' disease, either hyperthyroidism or ophthalmopathy (not recorded which).

Ten or more counts support this clonotype. The chain links TRBV2 to TRBJ1-2, with D unclear. V lost 3 bases and J lost 2, with 7 bases in between. Per the germline V gene, CDR1 is SNHLY and CDR2 is FYNNEI. The CDR3 covers 13 residues. The CDR3 DNA sequence: TGTGCCAGCAGTGAGTGGCTGAACTATGGCTACACCTTC. Encoded protein: CASSEWLNYGYTF.

As concerns this clonotype: At one end, the junction sequence differs from germline, possibly due to a read error. The gene calls are TRBV14 and TRBJ2-5; D is ambiguous. In germline, CDR1 is SGHDN, CDR2 FVKESK. This CDR3 contains 15 residues. The DNA of the CDR3 is TGTGCCAGCAGCCCAACACAGTGGTACCAAGAGGCCCAGTACTTC. Protein product: CASSPTQWYQEAQYF.

Turning to this clonotype: An end of the junction differs from the germline gene, which may be a read error. Written as DNA, the CDR3 is TGTGCCAGCAGCGTAGGAGGCGGCCAAGGGACCCAGTACTTC. Its translation: CASSVGGGQGTQYF. The V and J genes are TRBV9 and TRBJ2-5, with D unresolved. The CDR3 has 14 residues. Per the germline V gene, CDR1 is SGDLS and CDR2 is YYNGEE.

This chain uses TRBV12-5 with TRBJ1-2, with unresolved D. Germline V lookup: CDR1 LGHNT, CDR2 FRNRAP. CDR3 size: 18 residues. Trimming removed 0 bases at V and 4 bases at J, with 21 bases between. The CDR3, as DNA: TGTGCTAGTGGTTTGGTAATTACACGGGAACCAAGTGCCTATGGCTACACCTTC. Translated: CASGLVITREPSAYGYTF.

The chain employs TRBV5-1 and TRBJ1-1; D ambiguous. CDR1 is SGHRS, CDR2 YFSETQ, per germline. V was clipped by 0 bases and J by 4 bases, with 10 bases between them. The CDR3 has 14 amino acids. CDR3 bases: TGCGCCAGCAGCTTGGGGGATGCAGTCACTGAAGCTTTCTTT. Its translation: CASSLGDAVTEAFF.

This rearrangement joins TRBV7-9 to TRBJ1-2, with D possibly TRBD1 on 6 matching bases. V was clipped by 5 bases and J by 7 bases, with 17 bases between them. CDR3 length: 14 amino acids. The germline CDR1 and CDR2 sequences are SEHNR and FQNEAQ (reference sequence). The DNA of the CDR3 is TGTGCCAGCAGCGGCGGGCAGGGGATAGGTGGCTACACCTTC. It is translated as CASSGGQGIGGYTF. Drawing the rest from reference TRBV7-9 and TRBJ1-2, the complete variable domain is DTGVSQNPRHKITKRGQNVTFRCDPISEHNRLYWYRQTLGQGPEFLTYFQNEAQLEKSRLLSDRFSAERPKGSFSTLEIQRTEQGDSAMYLCASSGGQGIGGYTFGSGTRLTVV.

The chain links TRBV25-1 to TRBJ1-3, with 7 nucleotides matching TRBD1. CDR1 is MGHDK and CDR2 is SYGVNS in the germline V gene. This CDR3 has 15 residues. V lost 7 bases, J lost 2 bases, and 8 bases stayed unmatched. This CDR3 is CASNREGATGNTIYF. The DNA for the CDR3 is TGTGCCAGCAACCGGGAGGGGGCGACTGGAAACACCATATATTTT.

This clonotype was observed at least ten times. The chain joins TRBV7-9 to TRBJ2-5, with 9 nucleotides matching TRBD1. V shed 0 bases and J 4 bases; nucleotides not matched to a gene: 0. This CDR3 has 14 residues. Looked up from germline, CDR1 is SEHNR and CDR2 is FQNEAQ (reference sequence). CDR3 sequence reads: CASSLAGQGETQYF. Written as DNA, the CDR3 is TGTGCCAGCAGCTTAGCGGGACAGGGAGAGACCCAGTACTTC.

There are many counts of this clonotype. The V call is TRBV12-3 or TRBV12-4, the J call TRBJ1-5, with D possibly being TRBD1 (5 bases). The CDR3 length is 14 residues. Trimming removed 5 bases from V and 6 bases from J, with 14 bases in between. The CDR3 DNA reads TGTGCCAGCAGTCCAGGGTTAACCTTTCAGCCCCAGCATTTT. Protein: CASSPGLTFQPQHF.

This clonotype has a count of ten or more. The chain has TRBV7-2 and TRBJ2-5; 8 bases agree with TRBD1. CDR1 is SGHTA, CDR2 FQGNSA, per germline. J was trimmed by 2 bases and V by 5 bases; bases with no gene match: 7. The CDR3 is made up of 15 amino acids. The CDR3 here is CASSLGTGRQETQYF. The CDR3 region has the DNA TGTGCCAGCAGCCTTGGGACAGGCCGGCAAGAGACCCAGTACTTC.

The CDR3 spells CSALDRGKYSPLHF. In DNA, the CDR3 is TGCAGTGCTTTGGACAGGGGGAAGTATTCACCCCTCCACTTT. The J gene is TRBJ1-6, the V gene TRBV20-1; TRBD1 matches 10 bases. The CDR3 runs to 14 residues. V was clipped by 5 bases and J by 8 bases; unmatched bases: 6. Germline CDR1 is DFQATT and CDR2 is SNEGSKA (reference sequence).

Of note for this clonotype: A read error is possible here, since a much larger clone lies one base away. Since no conserved phenylalanine or tryptophan closes the CDR3, a read error is the likely cause. The chain uses TRBV7-2 and TRBJ1-2; D uncertain. The CDR3 is 14 amino acids. Germline V CDR1 and CDR2: SGHTA, FQGNSA. V was clipped by 4 bases and J by 1 base, with 10 bases between them. CDR3 in amino acids: CASSSTTINYGYTS. CDR3 bases: TGTGCCAGCAGCTCGACAACAATTAACTATGGCTACACCTCC.

This clonotype was counted a few times. This sequence joins TRBV3-1 and TRBJ1-5; D ambiguous. Germline V lookup: CDR1 LGHDT, CDR2 YNNKEL (reference sequence). The V end lost 4 bases, the J end lost 7 bases, and 17 bases lay between the germline ends. The CDR3 has 15 amino acids. The CDR3: CASSPRSSGNQPQHF. Written as DNA, the CDR3 is TGTGCCAGCAGCCCAAGGAGTTCGGGGAACCAGCCCCAGCATTTT.

This clonotype was seen repeatedly, ten times or more. The V call is TRBV2, the J call TRBJ1-1, with D possibly matching TRBD1 (6 bases). The CDR3 loop spans 12 amino acids. V dropped 5 bases and J dropped 8 bases, with 12 bases sitting between them. Looked up from germline, CDR1 is SNHLY and CDR2 is FYNNEI. The CDR3 DNA reads TGTGCCAGCAGTCCGGGACACAGGGAAGCTTTCTTT. Translating it yields CASSPGHREAFF.

In this sample, this clonotype turned up once. Since a much larger clone is just one base distant, this may be a read error. V and J are TRBV20-1 and TRBJ2-2; unclear D gene. CDR1 and CDR2 (germline): DFQATT, SNEGSKA (reference sequence). This CDR3 is built from 12 residues. V was shortened by 2 bases and J by 7 bases, with 8 bases between the two germline ends. CDR3: CSARQVHGELFF. The CDR3 region has the DNA TGCAGTGCTAGACAGGTCCACGGGGAGCTGTTTTTT.

This rearrangement joins TRBV29-1 to TRBJ2-5; D not certain. CDR1 SQVTM and CDR2 ANQGSEA come from the germline V gene. The CDR3 is 12 residues long. The germline V and J ends were trimmed by 3 bases and 5 bases, with 10 bases remaining between them. CDR3 DNA: TGCAGCGTTGATGGGTCCTATGAGACCCAGTACTTC. Amino acids: CSVDGSYETQYF. Together with reference TRBV29-1 and TRBJ2-5, the CDR3 gives the full variable domain: SAVISQKPSRDICQRGTSLTIQCQVDSQVTMMFWYRQQPGQSLTLIATANQGSEATYESGFVIDKFPISRPNLTFSTLTVSNMSPEDSSIYLCSVDGSYETQYFGPGTRLLVL.